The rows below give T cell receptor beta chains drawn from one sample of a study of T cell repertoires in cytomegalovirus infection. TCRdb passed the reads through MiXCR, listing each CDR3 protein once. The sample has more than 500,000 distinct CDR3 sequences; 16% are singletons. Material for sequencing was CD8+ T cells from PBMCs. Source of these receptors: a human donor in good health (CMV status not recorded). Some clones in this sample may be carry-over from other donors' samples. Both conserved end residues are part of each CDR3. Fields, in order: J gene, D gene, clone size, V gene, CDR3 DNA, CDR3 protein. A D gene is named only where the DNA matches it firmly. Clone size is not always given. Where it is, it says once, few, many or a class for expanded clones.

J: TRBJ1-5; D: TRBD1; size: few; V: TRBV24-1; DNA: TGTGCCACCAGTGCCACCGGACAGGGGCTTAATCAGCCCCAGCATTTT; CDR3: CATSATGQGLNQPQHF
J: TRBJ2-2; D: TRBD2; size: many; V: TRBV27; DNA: TGTGCCAGCAGTTTACAGCGGGAGGGTTGGACCGGGGAGCTGTTTTTT; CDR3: CASSLQREGWTGELFF
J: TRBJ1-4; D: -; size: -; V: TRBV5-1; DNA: TGCGCCAGCAATGGATTACAGGGAGGGTGTGAAAAACTGTTTTTT; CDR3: CASNGLQGGCEKLFF
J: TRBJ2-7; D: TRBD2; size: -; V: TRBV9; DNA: TGTGCCAGCAGCGTAGTGGCGGGAGCAAACTCCTACGAGCAGTACTTC; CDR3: CASSVVAGANSYEQYF
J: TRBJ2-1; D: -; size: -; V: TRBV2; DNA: TGTGCCAGCAGTGTCGTAGCGGACAATGAGCAGTTCTTC; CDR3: CASSVVADNEQFF
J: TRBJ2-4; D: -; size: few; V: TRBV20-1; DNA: TGCAGTGCTAGAGATCGGGGTTTAGCCAAAAACATTCAGTACTTC; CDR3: CSARDRGLAKNIQYF
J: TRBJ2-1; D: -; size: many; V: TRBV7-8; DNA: TGTGCCAGCAGCTTAGCGCGGGCTTATTCCTACAATGAGCAGTTCTTC; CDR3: CASSLARAYSYNEQFF
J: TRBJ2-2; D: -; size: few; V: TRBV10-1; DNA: TGCGCCAGCAGTGAGCGGGGATGGACCGGGGAGCTGTTTTTT; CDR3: CASSERGWTGELFF
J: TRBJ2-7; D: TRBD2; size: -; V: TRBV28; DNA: TGTGCCAGCGGTGGGAGGGAATCCTACGAGCAGTACTTC; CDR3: CASGGRESYEQYF
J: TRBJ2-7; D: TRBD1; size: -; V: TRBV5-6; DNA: TGTGCCAGCAGCATTGGACAGGGGGCAGGGGAGCAGTACTTC; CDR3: CASSIGQGAGEQYF